These T cell receptor beta chains were read from a single sample in a study of PD-1 blockade in classical Hodgkin lymphoma. Sequenced by immunoSEQ multiplex PCR; TCRdb stores in-frame clones only, minus some. The table lists about 13,000 clones, about four fifths of them singletons, with 24% in the top ten. Sequenced here: peripheral blood mononuclear cells (PBMCs), sampled at baseline. The source is a human donor with classical Hodgkin lymphoma. Each CDR3 is given with its conserved first and last residue. D genes are given only for firm matches. The size field is filled for only some rows; it gives once, few, many or a size class.

D gene: .
J gene: TRBJ2-6
V gene: TRBV5-1
clone size: .
CDR3 DNA: TGCGCCAGCAGCTTGGCCGGGTCTGGGGCCAACGTCCTGACTTTC
CDR3 protein: CASSLAGSGANVLTF

D gene: TRBD1
J gene: TRBJ2-7
V gene: TRBV7-6
clone size: medium-sized
CDR3 DNA: TGTGCCAGCAGCCCGGGACAGGGGATCGCCTACGAGCAGTACTTC
CDR3 protein: CASSPGQGIAYEQYF

D gene: TRBD1
J gene: TRBJ2-7
V gene: TRBV6-5
clone size: .
CDR3 DNA: TGTGCCAGCAGTCGACAGGGCTACGAGCAGTACTTC
CDR3 protein: CASSRQGYEQYF

D gene: .
J gene: TRBJ1-4
V gene: TRBV5-5
clone size: .
CDR3 DNA: TGTGCCAGCAGCTTGGGGCCCAGCCTGGGAACTAATGAAAAACTGTTTTTT
CDR3 protein: CASSLGPSLGTNEKLFF

D gene: .
J gene: TRBJ1-1
V gene: TRBV10-3
clone size: .
CDR3 DNA: TGTGCCATCAGTGCTGGGGGGAATACTGAAGCTTTCTTT
CDR3 protein: CAISAGGNTEAFF

D gene: .
J gene: TRBJ1-5
V gene: TRBV5-1
clone size: .
CDR3 DNA: TGCGCCAGCAGCCCGGGGGCCGGACTCGGCAATCAGCCCCAGCATTTT
CDR3 protein: CASSPGAGLGNQPQHF

D gene: TRBD1
J gene: TRBJ1-4
V gene: TRBV14
clone size: .
CDR3 DNA: TGTGCCAGCAGCCACCGAAGGGGGCAGGTTAATGAAAAACTGTTTTTT
CDR3 protein: CASSHRRGQVNEKLFF

D gene: .
J gene: TRBJ1-1
V gene: TRBV10-3
clone size: .
CDR3 DNA: TGTGCCATCAGATCCGGGCAGATTAGGAACACTGAAGCTTTCTTT
CDR3 protein: CAIRSGQIRNTEAFF

D gene: TRBD1
J gene: TRBJ1-6
V gene: TRBV15
clone size: .
CDR3 DNA: TGTGCCACCAGCAGAACCGGGACAGTCAATTCACCCCTCCACTTT
CDR3 protein: CATSRTGTVNSPLHF

D gene: .
J gene: TRBJ2-4
V gene: TRBV4-2
clone size: few
CDR3 DNA: TGTGCCAGCAGCCAAGGAGTCGGGGGGCCCAAAAACATTCAGTACTTC
CDR3 protein: CASSQGVGGPKNIQYF

D gene: TRBD2
J gene: TRBJ2-1
V gene: TRBV5-1
clone size: .
CDR3 DNA: TGCGCCAGCAGCTTGGGCGGGGGGTCCTACAATGAGCAGTTCTTC
CDR3 protein: CASSLGGGSYNEQFF

D gene: .
J gene: TRBJ1-1
V gene: TRBV6-5
clone size: .
CDR3 DNA: TGTGCCAGCAGTTACTTGCAGGGGCGCACTGAAGCTTTCTTT
CDR3 protein: CASSYLQGRTEAFF

D gene: .
J gene: TRBJ1-1
V gene: TRBV30
clone size: once
CDR3 DNA: TGTGCCTGGAGGTGGAACCGTGTTACAACTGAAGCTTTCTTT
CDR3 protein: CAWRWNRVTTEAFF

D gene: .
J gene: TRBJ1-2
V gene: TRBV28
clone size: .
CDR3 DNA: TGTGCCAGCAGTTTACGGTTTATTACCGTTGGAGGTGGCTACACCTTC
CDR3 protein: CASSLRFITVGGGYTF

D gene: .
J gene: TRBJ1-6
V gene: TRBV5-4
clone size: few
CDR3 DNA: TGTGCCAGCAGCTCAGTCGGGGTCTCACCCCTCCACTTT
CDR3 protein: CASSSVGVSPLHF

D gene: TRBD1
J gene: TRBJ1-2
V gene: TRBV28
clone size: .
CDR3 DNA: TGTGCCAGCAGTCTTGACAGGGTCTATGGCTACACCTTC
CDR3 protein: CASSLDRVYGYTF

D gene: .
J gene: TRBJ1-2
V gene: TRBV4-1
clone size: once
CDR3 DNA: TGCGCCAGCAGCCAACCGGGGGCTAACTATGGCTACACCTTC
CDR3 protein: CASSQPGANYGYTF

D gene: .
J gene: TRBJ2-7
V gene: TRBV30
clone size: .
CDR3 DNA: TGTGCCTGGAGCCCCGGAAACCCCTACGAGCAGTACTTC
CDR3 protein: CAWSPGNPYEQYF

D gene: .
J gene: TRBJ1-2
V gene: TRBV10-3
clone size: .
CDR3 DNA: TGTGCCATCAGTGGACAGAACTATGGCTACACCTTC
CDR3 protein: CAISGQNYGYTF

D gene: TRBD1
J gene: TRBJ2-2
V gene: TRBV6-5
clone size: .
CDR3 DNA: TGTGTCAGCAGAAGACAGGGGATGGGTACCGGGGAGCTGTTTTTT
CDR3 protein: CVSRRQGMGTGELFF

D gene: .
J gene: TRBJ1-6
V gene: TRBV6-5
clone size: .
CDR3 DNA: TGTGCCAGCAGTCTTGGACAGTCGAATAATTCACCCCTCCACTTT
CDR3 protein: CASSLGQSNNSPLHF

D gene: .
J gene: TRBJ1-1
V gene: TRBV27
clone size: .
CDR3 DNA: TGTGCCAGCAGGCACAACGGCCCGAACACTGAAGCTTTCTTT
CDR3 protein: CASRHNGPNTEAFF

D gene: .
J gene: TRBJ2-7
V gene: TRBV28
clone size: .
CDR3 DNA: TGTGCCAGCAGTTTGGGTGGGGGGGGCCACGAGCAGTACTTC
CDR3 protein: CASSLGGGGHEQYF

D gene: TRBD2
J gene: TRBJ2-3
V gene: TRBV10-3
clone size: .
CDR3 DNA: TGTGCCATCAGTCTACTAGCGGGGGGACGCACAGATACGCAGTATTTT
CDR3 protein: CAISLLAGGRTDTQYF

D gene: .
J gene: TRBJ1-5
V gene: TRBV29-1
clone size: .
CDR3 DNA: TGCAGCGTTGGACAGATCAATCAGCCCCAGCATTTT
CDR3 protein: CSVGQINQPQHF

D gene: .
J gene: TRBJ2-7
V gene: TRBV6-6
clone size: once
CDR3 DNA: TGTGCCAGCGGGGTCGGCACAGGGTGGTCCTACGAGCAGTACTTC
CDR3 protein: CASGVGTGWSYEQYF

D gene: TRBD1
J gene: TRBJ1-2
V gene: TRBV5-1
clone size: .
CDR3 DNA: TGCGCCAGCAGCCCGACAGGGGACTATGGCTACACCTTC
CDR3 protein: CASSPTGDYGYTF

D gene: .
J gene: TRBJ1-3
V gene: TRBV4-1
clone size: .
CDR3 DNA: TGCGCCAGCAGCCAGGACCTCAGCTCTGGAAACACCATATATTTT
CDR3 protein: CASSQDLSSGNTIYF

D gene: .
J gene: TRBJ2-7
V gene: TRBV6-6
clone size: .
CDR3 DNA: TGTGCCAGCAGTTACGGGGACCTTTACGAGCAGTACTTC
CDR3 protein: CASSYGDLYEQYF

D gene: TRBD1
J gene: TRBJ2-7
V gene: TRBV2
clone size: once
CDR3 DNA: TGTGCCAGCAGTATGGGGACAGGGGCAATCTACGAGCAGTACTTC
CDR3 protein: CASSMGTGAIYEQYF

D gene: TRBD2
J gene: TRBJ2-5
V gene: TRBV5-4
clone size: once
CDR3 DNA: TGTGCCAGCAGCCAGCAACTAGCGGGGCAAGAGACCCAGTACTTC
CDR3 protein: CASSQQLAGQETQYF

D gene: TRBD1
J gene: TRBJ2-2
V gene: TRBV2
clone size: .
CDR3 DNA: TGTGCCAGCAGTATCCAGGGGGCAAAGAACACCGGGGAGCTGTTTTTT
CDR3 protein: CASSIQGAKNTGELFF

D gene: .
J gene: TRBJ2-5
V gene: TRBV12-2
clone size: .
CDR3 DNA: TGTGCAAGTCGCTTCGCGAGGAGACGGGACCAAGAGACCCAGTACTTC
CDR3 protein: CASRFARRRDQETQYF

D gene: TRBD2
J gene: TRBJ2-7
V gene: TRBV28
clone size: .
CDR3 DNA: TGTGCCAGCAGTTCTATCGCGGGAGCTGCCTTC
CDR3 protein: CASSSIAGAAF

D gene: TRBD1
J gene: TRBJ2-2
V gene: TRBV13
clone size: .
CDR3 DNA: TGTGCCAGCAGCTTTGGAGACAGGGTCGCCGGGGAGCTGTTTTTT
CDR3 protein: CASSFGDRVAGELFF

D gene: .
J gene: TRBJ1-3
V gene: TRBV5-5
clone size: .
CDR3 DNA: TGTGCCAGCAGCACGGGACCGATCCACTCTGGAAACACCATATATTTT
CDR3 protein: CASSTGPIHSGNTIYF

D gene: .
J gene: TRBJ2-2
V gene: TRBV18
clone size: .
CDR3 DNA: TGTGCCAGCTCAGTCCAGGGGTCGCACACCGGGGAGCTGTTTTTT
CDR3 protein: CASSVQGSHTGELFF

D gene: TRBD1
J gene: TRBJ1-1
V gene: TRBV23-1
clone size: few
CDR3 DNA: TGCGCCAGCAGTCAATGGAAGGGGGCTTTGAGTGACACTGAAGCTTTCTTT
CDR3 protein: CASSQWKGALSDTEAFF

D gene: TRBD2
J gene: TRBJ2-3
V gene: TRBV5-1
clone size: .
CDR3 DNA: TGCGCCAGCAGCTTTAGCGGGGGCTCCTCTAGCACAGATACGCAGTATTTT
CDR3 protein: CASSFSGGSSSTDTQYF

D gene: .
J gene: TRBJ2-3
V gene: TRBV19
clone size: .
CDR3 DNA: TGTGCCAGTAGTATTGGGGAGCGTACGCGCCTTACAGGAGATACGCAGTATTTT
CDR3 protein: CASSIGERTRLTGDTQYF

D gene: TRBD1
J gene: TRBJ1-4
V gene: TRBV5-5
clone size: .
CDR3 DNA: TGTGCCAGCAGTACCTTGGACAGGGATGAAAAACTGTTTTTT
CDR3 protein: CASSTLDRDEKLFF

D gene: .
J gene: TRBJ2-7
V gene: TRBV18
clone size: once
CDR3 DNA: TGTGCCAGCTCAGCCGGGACAATCGAGCAGTACTTC
CDR3 protein: CASSAGTIEQYF

D gene: .
J gene: TRBJ1-2
V gene: TRBV7-9
clone size: .
CDR3 DNA: TGTGCCAGCAGCTATACCGCCACTATTGGCTACACCTTC
CDR3 protein: CASSYTATIGYTF

D gene: TRBD1
J gene: TRBJ1-2
V gene: TRBV5-1
clone size: .
CDR3 DNA: TGCGCCAGCAGCAAAACAGGGGGCGACTATGGCTACACCTTC
CDR3 protein: CASSKTGGDYGYTF

D gene: .
J gene: TRBJ1-5
V gene: TRBV5-1
clone size: .
CDR3 DNA: TGCGCCAGCAGCCCAGGGTGGGGGCTTGGAGATCAGCCCCAGCATTTT
CDR3 protein: CASSPGWGLGDQPQHF

D gene: TRBD2
J gene: TRBJ2-1
V gene: TRBV4-3
clone size: .
CDR3 DNA: TGCGCCAGCAGCCAATTCACTAGCGGGGATTACAATGAGCAGTTCTTC
CDR3 protein: CASSQFTSGDYNEQFF

D gene: TRBD1
J gene: TRBJ1-5
V gene: TRBV27
clone size: once
CDR3 DNA: TGTGCCAGCAGTTCTCAGGTTGGGATCAGGGGGCCTGTTCAGCCCCAGCATTTT
CDR3 protein: CASSSQVGIRGPVQPQHF

D gene: .
J gene: TRBJ1-2
V gene: TRBV5-1
clone size: .
CDR3 DNA: TGCGCCAGCAGCTTGGAAAGGGAGGGCTACACCTTC
CDR3 protein: CASSLEREGYTF

D gene: TRBD1
J gene: TRBJ1-6
V gene: TRBV6-1
clone size: .
CDR3 DNA: TGTGCCAGCAGTGAATTTCCTGACAGGGACTCACCCCTCCACTTT
CDR3 protein: CASSEFPDRDSPLHF

D gene: .
J gene: TRBJ2-5
V gene: TRBV20-1
clone size: .
CDR3 DNA: TGCAGTGCTAAATGGGGAGAGCAGTACTTC
CDR3 protein: CSAKWGEQYF

D gene: TRBD1
J gene: TRBJ2-1
V gene: TRBV6-5
clone size: .
CDR3 DNA: TGTGCCAGCAGTAGCGGACAGGGTTCCTACAATGAGCAGTTCTTC
CDR3 protein: CASSSGQGSYNEQFF

D gene: TRBD1
J gene: TRBJ1-3
V gene: TRBV18
clone size: .
CDR3 DNA: TGTGCCAGCTCACCTAGGGGACAGATAAGTCAACTCTCTGGAAACACCATATATTTT
CDR3 protein: CASSPRGQISQLSGNTIYF

D gene: .
J gene: TRBJ2-1
V gene: TRBV15
clone size: .
CDR3 DNA: TGTGCCACCAGCAGAGATTCCGGCAGATACAATGAGCAGTTCTTC
CDR3 protein: CATSRDSGRYNEQFF